Below are 27 T cell receptor beta chains sequenced from a single sample in a study of shared clonotypes between healthy human individuals. Method: immunoSEQ multiplex PCR; TCRdb's copy keeps in-frame clones and lacks some. This sample carries approximately 710,000 clones, less than 95% of them seen once, and the ten largest clones take 34%. Sequences were obtained from memory CD8+ T cells from PBMCs. As for subset: CD45RO+ cells pooled with CCR7-negative TemRA cells. The receptors were sampled from a man aged 18 to 30 in good health. Some clones in this sample may be carry-over from other donors' samples.

This rearrangement joins TRBV15 to TRBJ2-3; D is undetermined. Germline CDR1 LNHNV, CDR2 YYDKDF (reference sequence). The CDR3 consists of 13 residues. V gave up 8 bases and J gave up 6 bases, with 15 bases separating them. CDR3 coding DNA: TGTGCCACCGGTCCCCGAGTGCCCGATACGCAGTATTTT. This codes for CATGPRVPDTQYF.

V is TRBV7-9 and J is TRBJ2-7; D is perhaps TRBD2 (6 bases). Per germline, CDR1 SEHNR and CDR2 FQNEAQ (reference sequence). This CDR3 region has 17 residues. V was pared by 1 base and J by 0 bases, with 16 bases between. In DNA, the CDR3 is TGTGCCAGCAGCTTAGATTGGGGACGGGAGAGCTCCTACGAGCAGTACTTC. Translation gives CASSLDWGRESSYEQYF.

V and J are TRBV25-1 and TRBJ2-1; D ambiguous. The CDR3 is 12 residues long. The V gene lost 5 bases and the J gene lost 3 bases, with 5 bases spanning the gap. The germline V gene has CDR1 MGHDK and CDR2 SYGVNS. The CDR3: CASSIGYNEQFF. The DNA of the CDR3 is TGTGCCAGCAGTATCGGCTACAATGAGCAGTTCTTC. The variable domain in full, completed from reference TRBV25-1 and TRBJ2-1, reads EADIYQTPRYLVIGTGKKITLECSQTMGHDKMYWYQQDPGMELHLIHYSYGVNSTEKGDLSSESTVSRIRTEHFPLTLESARPSHTSQYLCASSIGYNEQFFGPGTRLTVL.

The J gene is TRBJ2-1, the V gene TRBV27; a possible D gene is TRBD2 (6 bases). The CDR3 is made up of 17 amino acids. Looked up from germline, CDR1 is MNHEY and CDR2 is SMNVEV (reference sequence). V lost 4 bases, J lost 4 bases, and 20 bases lay in between. CDR3 amino acids: CASSSSHGRLEYNEQFF. The DNA of the CDR3 is TGTGCCAGCAGTTCCAGCCACGGGAGACTGGAATACAATGAGCAGTTCTTC.

This rearrangement joins TRBV7-9 to TRBJ1-4, with a weak D call TRBD1 (6 bases). The CDR3 has 13 amino acids. V was pared by 6 bases and J by 5 bases, with 10 bases between. The germline V gene has CDR1 SEHNR and CDR2 FQNEAQ (reference sequence). CDR3 amino acids: CASRGGANEKLFF. The CDR3, as DNA: TGTGCCAGCAGGGGGGGCGCGAATGAAAAACTGTTTTTT.

The chain joins TRBV7-9 to TRBJ2-5; tentatively, D is TRBD2 (6 bases). This CDR3 has 12 amino acids. V was cut by 6 bases and J by 4 bases, with 9 bases left in between. The germline V gene encodes CDR1 SEHNR and CDR2 FQNEAQ (reference sequence). DNA of the CDR3: TGTGCCAGCAGGGGCGGGATAGAGACCCAGTACTTC. It specifies CASRGGIETQYF.

V is TRBV5-1 and J is TRBJ1-1; weak D call: TRBD1 (6 bases). Trimming removed 3 bases at V and 6 bases at J, with 15 bases between. CDR1 and CDR2 from the germline V gene are SGHRS and YFSETQ. The CDR3 contains 14 residues. In DNA, the CDR3 is TGCGCCAGCAGCTCTGAGGACAGTTTTCCTGAAGCTTTCTTT. Encoded protein: CASSSEDSFPEAFF.

The chain carries TRBV21-1 and TRBJ1-1. TRBV21-1 is a pseudogene. The CDR3 sequence is 18 residues long. The CDR3 is CASSTLDGRGQWDTEAFF. The CDR3 coding sequence is TGTGCCAGCAGCACCCTGGACGGCCGAGGGCAATGGGACACTGAAGCTTTCTTT.

On this clone: This may be a read error, as it is one base from a much larger clone. Other nucleotide sequences from this sample produce the same CDR3. The chain has TRBV11-2 and TRBJ2-7; no reliable D call. This CDR3 contains 12 residues. Deletions cut 2 bases from V and 3 bases from J, with 5 bases between. Germline V CDR1 and CDR2: SGHAT, FQNNGV. For the CDR3, the DNA is TGTGCCAGCAGCTTACGGGTCTACGAGCAGTACTTC. Encoded protein: CASSLRVYEQYF.

The genes are TRBV27 and TRBJ1-2; possibly TRBD1 for D (6 bases). The CDR3 is made up of 17 amino acids. CDR1 is MNHEY and CDR2 is SMNVEV in the germline V gene (reference sequence). Trimming removed 0 bases at V and 0 bases at J, with 14 bases between. CDR3 in DNA: TGTGCCAGCAGTTTATCGCCAGGGGTAACAGCTAACTATGGCTACACCTTC. Protein product: CASSLSPGVTANYGYTF.

In the case of this clone: This sample includes further DNA sequences coding for the same CDR3. The chain employs TRBV6-5 and TRBJ2-2; tentatively, D is TRBD1 or TRBD2 (5 bases each). V lost 2 bases and J 6 bases, leaving 7 bases between the germline ends. Germline CDR1 MNHEY, CDR2 SVGAGI. The CDR3 length is 13 residues. The CDR3 spells CASSYRGPGELFF. The CDR3 nucleotides are TGTGCCAGCAGTTACAGGGGACCCGGGGAGCTGTTTTTT.

The chain uses TRBV20-1 and TRBJ1-2; D unresolved. Germline V gives CDR1 DFQATT, CDR2 SNEGSKA (reference sequence). This CDR3 is built from 11 residues. The CDR3 region is CRGPLDYGYTF. The CDR3 coding sequence is TGCAGAGGCCCGCTCGACTATGGCTACACCTTC.

The CDR3 loop reads CASSELGLARNEQFF. Here the CDR3 DNA reads TGCGCCAGCAGTGAGTTGGGACTAGCGCGCAATGAGCAGTTCTTC. V and J are TRBV10-2 and TRBJ2-1; 10 positions match TRBD2. The CDR3 loop spans 15 amino acids. The V segment lost 1 base and the J segment 6 bases; nucleotides outside the gene matches: 3. Germline CDR1 WSHSY, CDR2 SAAADI.

The chain is built from TRBV27 and TRBJ2-1; a weak D match, TRBD2 (6 bases). V lost 5 bases to trimming and J lost 2 bases, with 13 bases between them. This CDR3 contains 15 residues. CDR1 is MNHEY, CDR2 SMNVEV, per germline (reference sequence). The CDR3 here is CASSLGGVPYNEQFF. As DNA, the CDR3 is TGTGCCAGCAGTCTGGGGGGTGTTCCCTACAATGAGCAGTTCTTC.

This chain uses TRBV7-8 with TRBJ2-1; TRBD2 agrees at 8 bases. The CDR3 contains 17 residues. The germline V gene encodes CDR1 SGHVS and CDR2 FQNEAQ. Trimming took 7 bases from V and 8 from J; bases not matched to a gene: 19. The CDR3 nucleotides read TGTGCCAGCACCCGTCTTGTCTGGACGGGAGGGCCAGATGAGCAGTTCTTC. It encodes CASTRLVWTGGPDEQFF.

The chain combines TRBV7-9 with TRBJ2-7, with 11 bases fitting TRBD1. Germline V gene sequence: CDR1 SEHNR, CDR2 FQNEAQ (reference sequence). The CDR3 extends over 16 amino acids. Unmatched junction bases numbered 12, after V lost 5 bases and J lost 6 bases. In DNA form, the CDR3 reads TGTGCCAGCAGCCGCTCGGCATGGGACAGGGGGGGCGAGCAGTACTTC. It specifies CASSRSAWDRGGEQYF.

This chain connects TRBV7-9 to TRBJ2-6, with unresolved D. The germline CDR1 and CDR2 sequences are SEHNR and FQNEAQ (reference sequence). The CDR3 is 15 residues long. Trimming took 6 bases from V and 0 from J, leaving 9 bases between them. The CDR3 DNA sequence: TGTGCCAGCAGTTTTACAGCCTCTGGGGCCAACGTCCTGACTTTC. Translation: CASSFTASGANVLTF.

The genes are TRBV19 and TRBJ2-5, with D perhaps given as TRBD1 or TRBD2 (6 bases each). CDR3 length: 15 amino acids. V was shortened by 3 bases and J by 4 bases, with 15 bases between the two germline ends. Germline assignment: CDR1 LNHDA and CDR2 SQIVND (reference sequence). For the CDR3, the DNA is TGTGCCAGTAGTATGAGGGGGGTGAGAACAGAGACCCAGTACTTC. This translates into CASSMRGVRTETQYF.

V is TRBV7-8 and J is TRBJ2-7; 8 bases are shared with TRBD1. Germline V gene lookup returns CDR1 SGHVS and CDR2 FQNEAQ. The CDR3 runs 14 residues. V lost 5 bases and J lost 4; bases outside the gene matches: 7. The CDR3 coding sequence is TGTGCCAGCAGCCCGGACAGGGAACTTTACGAGCAGTACTTC. This gives the protein CASSPDRELYEQYF. Looking up the rest from reference TRBV7-8 and TRBJ2-7 gives the full variable domain: GAGVSQSPRYKVAKRGQDVALRCDPISGHVSLFWYQQALGQGPEFLTYFQNEAQLDKSGLPSDRFFAERPEGSVSTLKIQRTQQEDSAVYLCASSPDRELYEQYFGPGTRLTVT.

J is TRBJ2-4 and V is TRBV7-9; 7 nucleotides line up with TRBD1. Germline V gene data show CDR1 as SEHNR and CDR2 as FQNEAQ (reference sequence). This CDR3 contains 18 residues. Losses at the gene ends were 5 bases for V and 0 bases for J; bases not matched to a gene: 13. CDR3 protein: CASSPAGTESLAKNIQYF. For the CDR3, the DNA is TGTGCCAGCAGCCCCGCCGGGACAGAGAGCTTAGCCAAAAACATTCAGTACTTC. Combining the CDR3 with reference TRBV7-9 and TRBJ2-4 gives the whole variable domain DTGVSQNPRHKITKRGQNVTFRCDPISEHNRLYWYRQTLGQGPEFLTYFQNEAQLEKSRLLSDRFSAERPKGSFSTLEIQRTEQGDSAMYLCASSPAGTESLAKNIQYFGAGTRLSVL.

This rearrangement joins TRBV28 to TRBJ1-5; 8 bases fit TRBD1. The CDR3 spans 17 residues. Germline V lookup: CDR1 MDHEN, CDR2 SYDVKM. Trimming removed 6 bases from V and 5 bases from J; junction bases left unmatched: 15. CDR3 in amino acids: CASRSPRWTGYYQPQHF. The DNA of the CDR3 is TGTGCCAGCAGATCCCCGCGTTGGACAGGGTATTATCAGCCCCAGCATTTT.

The CDR3 loop is CASRVGYEQYF. The CDR3 DNA reads as TGTGCCAGCAGGGTAGGCTACGAGCAGTACTTC. The chain links TRBV2 to TRBJ2-7; D gene ambiguous. Trimming pared 6 bases from V and 3 bases from J, leaving 6 bases between. Germline CDR1 is SNHLY and CDR2 is FYNNEI. CDR3 length: 11 residues.

On this clone: Other DNA variants within this sample encode the same CDR3. The V call is TRBV4-2, the J call TRBJ1-3, with D maybe TRBD1 (5 bases). CDR3 length equals 16 residues. Germline CDR1 is LGHNA and CDR2 is YNFKEQ. V was pared by 0 bases and J by 4 bases, with 13 bases between. The CDR3, as DNA: TGTGCCAGCAGCCAAGATAGTGAGGGGCGAGGAAACACCATATATTTT. It translates to CASSQDSEGRGNTIYF.

This chain links TRBV11-2 with TRBJ1-5, with 10 positions matching TRBD1. Unmatched junction bases numbered 1, after V lost 3 bases and J lost 2 bases. This CDR3 has 15 residues. Looked up from germline, CDR1 is SGHAT and CDR2 is FQNNGV. DNA for the CDR3: TGTGCCAGCAGCTTGGGGACAGGGGGCAATCAGCCCCAGCATTTT. Its protein is CASSLGTGGNQPQHF.

The gene calls are TRBV11-2 and TRBJ2-2, with D perhaps TRBD2 (5 bases). CDR1 and CDR2 from the germline V gene are SGHAT and FQNNGV. The CDR3 has 12 residues. Trimming removed 8 bases from V and 5 bases from J, with 9 bases in between. The CDR3 DNA reads as TGTGCCAGCGGCCGGGGAACCGGGGAGCTGTTTTTT. It encodes CASGRGTGELFF.

In its sample, this clone was seen once. The V gene is TRBV28, the J gene TRBJ2-5, with TRBD2 matching 7 bases. This CDR3 comprises 15 residues. Germline V gene lookup returns CDR1 MDHEN and CDR2 SYDVKM. The ends lost 3 bases at V and 0 bases at J; junction bases unmatched: 4. The CDR3 spells CASSFGTTYQETQYF. CDR3 DNA sequence: TGTGCCAGCAGTTTTGGGACTACGTACCAAGAGACCCAGTACTTC. The full variable domain, with the rest looked up from reference TRBV28 and TRBJ2-5, is DVKVTQSSRYLVKRTGEKVFLECVQDMDHENMFWYRQDPGLGLRLIYFSYDVKMKEKGDIPEGYSVSREKKERFSLILESASTNQTSMYLCASSFGTTYQETQYFGPGTRLLVL.

The CDR3 DNA is TGTGCCAGCAGTTATGGCAGGGGGCTTTTAAATGAGCAGTTCTTC. Residues: CASSYGRGLLNEQFF. The chain uses TRBV6-5 and TRBJ2-1; TRBD1 agrees at 8 bases. The germline CDR1 and CDR2 sequences are MNHEY and SVGAGI. V gave up 3 bases and J gave up 7 bases; unmatched junction bases: 8. There are 15 residues in the CDR3.